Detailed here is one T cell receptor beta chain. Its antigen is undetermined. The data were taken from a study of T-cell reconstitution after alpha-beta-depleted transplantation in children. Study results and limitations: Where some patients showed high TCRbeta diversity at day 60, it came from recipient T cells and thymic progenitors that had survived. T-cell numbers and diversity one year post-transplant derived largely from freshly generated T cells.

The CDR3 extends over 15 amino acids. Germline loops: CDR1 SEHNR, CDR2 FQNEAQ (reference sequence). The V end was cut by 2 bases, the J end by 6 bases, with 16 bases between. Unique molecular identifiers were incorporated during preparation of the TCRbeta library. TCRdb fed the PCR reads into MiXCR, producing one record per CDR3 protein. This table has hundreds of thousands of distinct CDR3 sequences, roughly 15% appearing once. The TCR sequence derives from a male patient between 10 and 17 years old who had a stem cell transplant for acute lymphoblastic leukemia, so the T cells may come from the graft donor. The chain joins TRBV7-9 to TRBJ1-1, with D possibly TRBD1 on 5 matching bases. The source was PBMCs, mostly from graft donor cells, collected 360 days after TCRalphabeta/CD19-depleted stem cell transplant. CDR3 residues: CASSLTGTAASEAFF. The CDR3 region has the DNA TGTGCCAGCAGCTTAACCGGGACGGCGGCCTCTGAAGCTTTCTTT.